The T cell receptor beta chain described here comes from a study of response to subunit inactivated influenza vaccine listed by TCRdb under 2018. Regarding the complete study: Deep quantitative T cell receptor repertoire profiling was used in the study to track responses to a trivalent subunit inactivated influenza vaccine.

The library was obtained by RT-PCR. The sample was run on an Illumina HiSeq 2500. In-frame beta chains were kept once TCRdb had trimmed the public reads at Q25 with fastp and called clones with MiXCR. Each entry merges the rows of one CDR3 protein and shows their most common DNA and genes. A total of under 200,000 distinct CDR3 sequences appear in this sample, around 12% of them only once. The ten largest make up less than 30% of the sample. The germline V gene yields LGHNA for CDR1 and YSLEER for CDR2. Measured from the cysteine to the phenylalanine, the CDR3 is 14 residues long. The entry retains the CDR3 DNA only, 42 bases that are in frame from base 1. Trimming takes 1 base from V and 7 bases from J, and the germline ends sit 11 bases apart. Turning to this clonotype: Its antigen has not been determined. No quality values exist for individual bases; no much larger clone is one base distant.

Study-wide findings and limitations: According to the authors, only a limited number of new T cells may be recruited by each seasonal influenza vaccination.

This sample also appeared in a second study, on T cells expressing NK-cell markers. In that second paper, the authors write: TCR beta cDNA libraries were prepared using 5'RACE template switching, which introduced a universal primer site and unique molecular identifiers. Three sorted T-cell subsets (CD3+CD56+NKG2C+, CD3+CD56+NKG2C- and CD3+CD56-NKG2C+) from roughly 8 donors had their TCR beta-chain repertoires profiled. Among the eight sequenced donors, only one was HCMV-seronegative, while the other seven were HCMV-seropositive. In several experiments an anti-gammadeltaTCR antibody was added to restrict sorting to alphabetaTCR-expressing T cells. In more than five donors, the dominant CD3+CD56+NKG2C+ clonotypes were found to rank among the top 10 CD8+ clonotypes and to make up roughly 1.0-7.0% of CD8+ T cells. Those dominant clonotypes were again the most abundant among CD3+CD56-NKG2C+ cells in four donors, at about 28.3-65%. It remained unclear whether the expanded NKG2C-expressing T cell clones were specific for HCMV antigens. The eight sequenced donors were randomly selected healthy volunteers, three men and five women. HCMV-specific IgG was detected in serum with a commercial ELISA kit to determine HCMV serostatus. Ficoll density gradient centrifugation was used to isolate peripheral blood mononuclear cells from blood. Magnetic immunoseparation with Miltenyi isolation kits was used to isolate CD4+ and CD8+ T cells from PBMC. cDNA synthesis was primed from the TCR beta constant segment, followed by two successive PCR amplification steps. The libraries were sequenced on Illumina HiSeq 2000/2500, MiSeq or NextSeq, producing 2 x 150 bp reads. Reads were demultiplexed and grouped by UMI with MIGEC, and clonotypes were assembled and quantified with MiTCR. To exclude erroneous sequences, any TCR cDNA sequence not supported by at least two reads was discarded. Downstream repertoire analysis used the tcR package, and clonotypes were matched across fractions by CDR3 nucleotide sequence plus V segment. VDJmatch was used to annotate antigen specificity against VDJdb, with one amino acid substitution in CDR3 permitted.

The TCR sequence derives from a man over 45 who received an inactivated influenza vaccine. Donor details come from another sample of the same person, matched by shared clones. The chain couples TRBV4-3 to TRBJ1-5; TRBD1 is perhaps the D gene, given 6 matching bases. This specimen was CD8+ T cells sorted from PBMCs, taken about 12 days after vaccination. The DNA is as follows: TGCGCCAGCAGCCAAGGGAGGGGGGGCCAGCCCCAGCATTTT. Its protein product is CASSQGRGGQPQHF.